A selection of T cell receptor beta chains follows, all from one sample in a study of blood T cell repertoires in COVID-19. Only in-frame clones appear in the TCRdb table, and some are missing; sequencing was by immunoSEQ multiplex PCR. The data show approximately 140,000 clones, 87% seen once. The sequenced material came from peripheral blood. All receptors come from an elderly man with acute or convalescent COVID-19. CDR3s include the opening cysteine and the closing phenylalanine or tryptophan. The D gene is left open where the match is weak. For some rows the clone size is stated as once, few or many, or as a class when expanded; others skip it.

v_call: TRBV3-1/TRBV3-2
d_call: TRBD1
clone_size: NA
j_call: TRBJ1-5
cdr3_aa: CASSGTGGNQPQHF
cdr3_nt: TGTGCCAGCAGCGGGACAGGGGGAAATCAGCCCCAGCATTTT

v_call: TRBV24-1
d_call: NA
clone_size: NA
j_call: TRBJ2-5
cdr3_aa: CATSDFGTQYF
cdr3_nt: TGTGCCACCAGTGATTTCGGGACCCAGTACTTC

v_call: TRBV7-3
d_call: NA
clone_size: NA
j_call: TRBJ2-5
cdr3_aa: CASSPGGIRETQYF
cdr3_nt: TGTGCCAGCAGCCCAGGGGGGATACGGGAGACCCAGTACTTC

v_call: TRBV11-2
d_call: TRBD1
clone_size: NA
j_call: TRBJ1-1
cdr3_aa: CASSADRGTEAFF
cdr3_nt: TGTGCCAGCAGCGCAGACAGGGGCACTGAAGCTTTCTTT

v_call: TRBV4-1
d_call: NA
clone_size: NA
j_call: TRBJ1-4
cdr3_aa: CASSQEGVYRVGEKLFF
cdr3_nt: TGCGCCAGCAGCCAAGAAGGGGTGTACAGGGTCGGTGAAAAACTGTTTTTT

v_call: TRBV7-2
d_call: TRBD2
clone_size: NA
j_call: TRBJ2-7
cdr3_aa: CASSPGLAVNEQYF
cdr3_nt: TGTGCCAGCAGCCCGGGACTAGCCGTCAACGAGCAGTACTTC

v_call: TRBV9
d_call: TRBD2
clone_size: NA
j_call: TRBJ2-7
cdr3_aa: CASSVGGSGAYEQYF
cdr3_nt: TGTGCCAGCAGCGTAGGGGGTAGCGGGGCCTACGAGCAGTACTTC

v_call: TRBV5-6
d_call: TRBD2
clone_size: NA
j_call: TRBJ2-1
cdr3_aa: CASSGDYDSNEQFF
cdr3_nt: TGTGCCAGCAGCGGGGACTACGACTCCAATGAGCAGTTCTTC

v_call: TRBV21-1
d_call: NA
clone_size: once
j_call: TRBJ2-6
cdr3_aa: CASSKYGDTGANVLTF
cdr3_nt: TGTGCCAGCAGCAAGTACGGGGATACTGGGGCCAACGTCCTGACTTTC

v_call: TRBV5-6
d_call: NA
clone_size: NA
j_call: TRBJ1-2
cdr3_aa: CASRSQGGYTF
cdr3_nt: TGTGCCAGCAGGTCACAGGGTGGCTACACCTTC

v_call: TRBV12-3/TRBV12-4
d_call: NA
clone_size: NA
j_call: TRBJ1-2
cdr3_aa: CASTPTENYGYTF
cdr3_nt: TGTGCCAGCACCCCGACAGAAAACTATGGCTACACCTTC

v_call: TRBV5-1
d_call: TRBD2
clone_size: NA
j_call: TRBJ2-7
cdr3_aa: CASKKDSGVRSEQYF
cdr3_nt: TGCGCCAGCAAAAAAGATAGCGGGGTCAGGAGCGAGCAGTACTTC

v_call: TRBV29-1
d_call: TRBD1
clone_size: NA
j_call: TRBJ1-1
cdr3_aa: CSVFEGLTGGEAFF
cdr3_nt: TGCAGCGTTTTCGAGGGCCTAACAGGGGGAGAAGCTTTCTTT

v_call: TRBV18
d_call: NA
clone_size: NA
j_call: TRBJ2-7
cdr3_aa: CASSPWAGSSYEQYF
cdr3_nt: TGTGCCAGCTCACCATGGGCAGGGTCCTCCTACGAGCAGTACTTC